One T cell receptor (beta chain) is described in this entry. Its antigen target is currently unknown. The record has no base qualities; no much larger clone is one base away. This record belongs to a study of blood T cell repertoires in COVID-19 (dated by TCRdb to about 2020). In terms of the full investigation: Samples from collaborators originated in the United States, Italy and Spain and spanned both the acute and convalescent phases of COVID-19. The material from the prospective study consisted of cDNA or gDNA derived from T cells, B-cell-depleted T cells, or PBMCs. Deeply sampled blood TCRbeta repertoires from subjects exposed to, actively infected with, or recovered from COVID-19 were included in the dataset. The repertoires were released in a freely available public database intended as a resource for research on the immune response to SARS-CoV-2. Samples came from the ongoing ImmuneRACE study (first 160 participants) plus 1,254 subjects from 6 global collaborators. The sample metadata nearly always contained a de-identified subject ID, COVID-19 status, age in years and sex. HLA class I and class II types, where available, came from metadata supplied by the sample provider rather than from assay-based typing. Paper-wide results and their limitations: Clinical and demographic metadata were provided uncurated, with the amount varying by source and participant.

Whole blood was collected in K2EDTA tubes by collaborating institutions according to the institutions' own protocols. For TCRbeta analysis, collaborators shipped samples as frozen whole blood, isolated PBMCs, or DNA extracted from either of those sample types. TCRbeta CDR3 regions were amplified from genomic DNA using the immunoSEQ Assay, a bias-controlled multiplex PCR. From the authors' description of their analysis: Nucleated cell counts per sample were estimated from amplification of reference gene primers within the assay. Sequence reads were collapsed and filtered to measure the absolute abundance of every unique TCRbeta CDR3 rearrangement. For each sample, productive Simpson clonality was calculated as the square root of Simpson's diversity index across productive rearrangements. In its TCRdb copy, this immuneACCESS table keeps in-frame sequences only and misses some clones. Where compared with another copy, unresolved V genes explain less than half of these, and the others have no known cause. V and J calls and clone size are as listed in that table; D and trimming were resolved from the DNA. The sample records about 60,000 clones, around 90% of which are singletons. The top ten clones comprise around 10% of the sample.

Taken from cysteine to phenylalanine, the CDR3 has 13 residues. Of all the DNA, just the CDR3 is kept, 39 bases in frame from base 1. V is cut by 5 bases and J by 8 bases, and the space between the germline ends is 14 bases. Based on the germline V gene, the CDR1 and CDR2 sequences are KGHSH and LQKENI. Sequenced sample: peripheral blood. This receptor was identified in a human donor with acute or convalescent COVID-19. The donor label of this sample is uncertain. In this chain, TRBV18 is recombined with TRBJ2-3; a tentative D call is TRBD2 (7 bases match). CDR3 sequence: CASSGGAQATQYF. The bases are TGTGCCAGCTCAGGGGGGGCGCAAGCTACGCAGTATTTT.